This TCR beta chain was recorded in a study of blood T cell repertoires in COVID-19. Whole-study context: The samples span acute and convalescent COVID-19 from the United States, Italy and Spain.

TCRdb's table, derived via immunoSEQ multiplex PCR, lists solely in-frame clones and lacks some. Among roughly 330,000 clones listed, around 83% were seen once. CDR3 length equals 13 residues. The V and J ends lost 0 bases and 4 bases respectively, with 9 bases between them. Per the germline V gene, CDR1 is GTSNPN and CDR2 is SVGIG (reference sequence). The V and J genes are TRBV30 and TRBJ2-5, with a weak D call TRBD1 (6 bases). The sequenced sample consisted of peripheral blood. This TCR was sampled from a woman aged 50 to 60 with acute or convalescent COVID-19. The CDR3, as DNA: TGTGCCTGGAGTGTAAAGGGGGTAGAGACCCAGTACTTC. This encodes CAWSVKGVETQYF.